What follows are 20 T cell receptor beta chains derived from one specimen sequenced in a study of response to subunit inactivated influenza vaccine. Each CDR3 protein gets one entry after TCRdb re-called the RT-PCR reads with MiXCR. The sample yields 150,000 to 200,000 distinct CDR3 sequences, less than 15% seen once. These data were also filed under a second study, of T cells expressing NK-cell markers. Per that study: Beta-chain TCR cDNA was generated via 5'RACE template switching with UMIs.

The source material was CD8+ T cells sorted from PBMCs, sampled 11 to 12 days after vaccination. The source of these receptors is a man aged 45-60 years who received an inactivated influenza vaccine.

DNA of the CDR3: TGCAGTGCTAGAGATGTTGGGGGTGAGCAGTTCTTC. Translating it yields CSARDVGGEQFF. The V call is TRBV20-1, the J call TRBJ2-1, with D possibly called TRBD1 or TRBD2 (5 bases each). CDR1 is DFQATT, CDR2 SNEGSKA, per germline (reference sequence). V lost 0 bases to trimming and J lost 9 bases, with 9 bases between them. The CDR3 spans 12 residues.

This clonotype is medium-sized within its sample. The chain recombines TRBV4-3 with TRBJ2-5; D could derive from TRBD1 or TRBD2 (5 bases each). Germline assignment: CDR1 LGHNA and CDR2 YSLEER. The CDR3 is made up of 14 amino acids. Trimming pared 0 bases from V and 2 bases from J, leaving 7 bases between. This CDR3 is CASSQDWGQETQYF. The CDR3 DNA reads as TGCGCCAGCAGCCAAGACTGGGGGCAAGAGACCCAGTACTTC.

V gene TRBV15 combines with J gene TRBJ2-7; D unclear. With 3 bases removed from V and 6 bases from J, the gap between germline ends came to 15 bases. The CDR3 sequence is 14 residues long. In germline, CDR1 is LNHNV, CDR2 YYDKDF (reference sequence). The CDR3 region has the DNA TGTGCCACCAGCAGCGCCGACCACGACCTCGAGCAGTACTTC. This gives the protein CATSSADHDLEQYF.

V usage is TRBV12-3 or TRBV12-4 and J usage is TRBJ2-2, with D perhaps being TRBD1 or TRBD2 (6 bases each). This CDR3 comprises 16 residues. Trimming left V 6 bases short and J 3 bases short, with 17 bases between. The DNA for the CDR3 is TGTGCCAGCAGGCCTTCGGGGGCAACTCACACCGGGGAGCTGTTTTTT. This gives the protein CASRPSGATHTGELFF.

This clonotype was recorded a few times. The gene calls are TRBV27 and TRBJ2-1, with no clear D. The CDR3 loop spans 13 amino acids. The ends were cut back, 3 bases at V and 4 bases at J, with 7 bases in the middle. The germline V gene encodes CDR1 MNHEY and CDR2 SMNVEV (reference sequence). The CDR3: CASSFRRYNEQFF. The CDR3 DNA sequence: TGTGCCAGCAGTTTCCGACGTTACAATGAGCAGTTCTTC.

This clonotype turned up a few times. The chain carries TRBV4-2 and TRBJ2-7; tentative D call: TRBD2 (6 bases). In germline, CDR1 is LGHNA, CDR2 YNFKEQ. V was clipped by 3 bases and J by 0 bases, with 15 bases between them. CDR3 length: 16 amino acids. This CDR3 reads CASSQEASAASYEQYF. Written as DNA, the CDR3 is TGTGCCAGCAGCCAGGAGGCTAGCGCGGCCTCCTACGAGCAGTACTTC.

CDR3: CASSQDMLGQRNEKLFF. CDR3 DNA: TGCGCCAGCAGCCAAGATATGCTCGGACAGAGAAATGAAAAACTGTTTTTT. This chain joins TRBV4-3 and TRBJ1-4; D may be TRBD1 (6 bases). Germline values: CDR1 LGHNA, CDR2 YSLEER. This CDR3 has 17 amino acids. V shed 0 bases and J shed 5 bases, with 16 bases lying between them.

This clonotype appeared a few times. This chain joins TRBV3-1 and TRBJ1-3; TRBD1 agrees at 9 bases. Losses at the gene ends were 0 bases for V and 0 bases for J; bases not matched to a gene: 3. CDR3 length equals 17 residues. Germline V lookup: CDR1 LGHDT, CDR2 YNNKEL (reference sequence). The chain's CDR3 is CASSQEGQGNSGNTIYF. DNA of the CDR3: TGTGCCAGCAGCCAAGAGGGACAGGGAAACTCTGGAAACACCATATATTTT.

This clonotype showed up just a few times. The chain carries TRBV3-1 and TRBJ2-7, with D tentatively TRBD1 (7 bases). This CDR3 region has 16 residues. Per the germline V gene, CDR1 is LGHDT and CDR2 is YNNKEL (reference sequence). Trimming pared 4 bases from V and 1 base from J, leaving 17 bases between. Written as DNA, the CDR3 is TGTGCCAGCAGCCCCGAACGACAGGGAGGTTCCTACGAGCAGTACTTC. Protein product: CASSPERQGGSYEQYF.

The genes are TRBV19 and TRBJ1-5, with D maybe TRBD1 (6 bases). The CDR3 loop spans 14 amino acids. In germline, CDR1 is LNHDA, CDR2 SQIVND (reference sequence). Deletions cut 3 bases from V and 2 bases from J, with 8 bases between. The CDR3 DNA reads TGTGCCAGTAGTATGGACAGTGGCAATCAGCCCCAGCATTTT. Translating it yields CASSMDSGNQPQHF.

This clonotype was observed a few times. The chain has TRBV11-1 and TRBJ1-1; D is possibly TRBD1 (6 bases). Trimming cost V 1 base and J 6 bases, with 24 bases left between them. The V gene's germline CDR1 is SGHAT and CDR2 FQDESV (reference sequence). The CDR3 spans 18 residues. Here the CDR3 reads CASSLDGRTDQSRAEAFF. The DNA for the CDR3 is TGTGCCAGCAGCTTAGATGGTCGGACAGATCAAAGTCGCGCTGAAGCTTTCTTT. The full variable domain, rest sourced from reference TRBV11-1 and TRBJ1-1, is EAEVAQSPRYKITEKSQAVAFWCDPISGHATLYWYRQILGQGPELLVQFQDESVVDDSQLPKDRFSAERLKGVDSTLKIQPAELGDSAMYLCASSLDGRTDQSRAEAFFGQGTRLTVV.

The sample holds a few counts of this clonotype. The chain has TRBV7-8 and TRBJ2-1; TRBD1 matches at 7 bases. The germline V gene has CDR1 SGHVS and CDR2 FQNEAQ. The CDR3 contains 19 residues. Trimming took 6 bases from V and 1 from J; bases not matched to a gene: 18. As DNA, the CDR3 is TGTGCCAGCAGACAAACCCGGGGACAGCCCTACCTATCCTACAATGAGCAGTTCTTC. As protein: CASRQTRGQPYLSYNEQFF.

This clonotype has at least ten counts. The chain recombines TRBV13 with TRBJ1-5; D may be TRBD1 (5 bases). In germline, CDR1 is PRHDT, CDR2 FYEKMQ (reference sequence). V shed 5 bases and J shed 6 bases, with 8 bases lying between them. This CDR3 has 12 residues. CDR3 nucleotides: TGTGCCAGCAGCCAGGGTTTTCAGCCCCAGCATTTT. This codes for CASSQGFQPQHF.

In this sample, this clonotype turned up a few times. This chain links TRBV28 with TRBJ1-1; D gene uncertain. The germline V and J ends were trimmed by 3 bases and 0 bases, with 2 bases remaining between them. This CDR3 is 12 amino acids long. Germline V gene lookup returns CDR1 MDHEN and CDR2 SYDVKM. The CDR3 reads CASSFLNTEAFF. The CDR3 region has the DNA TGTGCCAGCAGTTTTCTGAACACTGAAGCTTTCTTT.

The rearrangement links TRBV20-1 to TRBJ2-1; 11 bases are shared with TRBD2. CDR1 and CDR2 from the germline V gene are DFQATT and SNEGSKA (reference sequence). This CDR3 is built from 14 residues. J lost 9 bases, V lost 0 bases, and 4 bases had no gene match. The CDR3 here is CSARELAGVGEQFF. In DNA form, the CDR3 reads TGCAGTGCTAGAGAACTAGCGGGAGTGGGTGAGCAGTTCTTC.

This clonotype was observed a few times. The CDR3 nucleotides are TGTGCCAGCAGCCAAGGGGAGCTCTACGAGCAGTACTTC. Translating gives CASSQGELYEQYF. The V and J genes are TRBV7-9 and TRBJ2-7; D tentatively reads TRBD1 or TRBD2 (5 bases each). Trimming stripped 5 bases from V and 3 bases from J, with 11 bases between. The CDR3 has 13 amino acids. The germline gives CDR1 SEHNR, CDR2 FQNEAQ (reference sequence).

This chain connects TRBV6-5 to TRBJ2-3; the match to TRBD2 covers 12 bases. Per germline, CDR1 MNHEY and CDR2 SVGAGI. The CDR3 loop spans 18 amino acids. The trim removed 0 bases at V and 0 bases at J, leaving 4 bases unmatched. For the CDR3, the DNA is TGTGCCAGCAGTTACTCGTGGCTAGCGGGGGGGAGCACAGATACGCAGTATTTT. Translating it yields CASSYSWLAGGSTDTQYF.

The chain carries TRBV20-1 and TRBJ2-1, with D maybe TRBD1 (6 bases). Trimming removed 0 bases from V and 1 base from J, with 10 bases in between. CDR1 is DFQATT, CDR2 SNEGSKA, per germline (reference sequence). This CDR3 contains 15 residues. CDR3: CSARDRGGSYNEQFF. The CDR3 DNA reads as TGCAGTGCTAGAGACAGGGGTGGATCCTACAATGAGCAGTTCTTC.

The chain links TRBV7-2 to TRBJ2-7; a possible D gene is TRBD2 (5 bases). Trimming stripped 4 bases from V and 0 bases from J, with 10 bases between. Germline assignment: CDR1 SGHTA and CDR2 FQGNSA. The CDR3 consists of 14 residues. The DNA for the CDR3 is TGTGCCAGCAGCTGGACTCCTAGCTCCTACGAGCAGTACTTC. The encoded protein is CASSWTPSSYEQYF.

Only a few counts were recorded for this clonotype. The rearrangement links TRBV10-3 to TRBJ2-7, with D perhaps matching TRBD1 or TRBD2 (6 bases each). The germline V and J ends were trimmed by 2 bases and 5 bases, with 19 bases remaining between them. CDR3 length: 16 residues. Germline V lookup: CDR1 ENHRY, CDR2 SYGVKD. CDR3 residues: CAISEPTHREEDEQYF. The CDR3 coding sequence is TGTGCCATCAGTGAGCCTACCCACAGGGAGGAGGACGAGCAGTACTTC.